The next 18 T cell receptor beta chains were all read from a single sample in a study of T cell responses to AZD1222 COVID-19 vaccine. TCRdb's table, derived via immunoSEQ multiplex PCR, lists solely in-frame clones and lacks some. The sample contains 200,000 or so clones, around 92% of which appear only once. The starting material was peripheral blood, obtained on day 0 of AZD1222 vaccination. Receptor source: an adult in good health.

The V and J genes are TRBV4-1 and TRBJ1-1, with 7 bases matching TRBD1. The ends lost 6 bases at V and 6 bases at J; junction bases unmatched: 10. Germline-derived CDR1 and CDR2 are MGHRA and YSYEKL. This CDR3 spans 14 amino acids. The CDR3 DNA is TGCGCCAGCAGATCGGGACAGACGGGCCCTGAAGCTTTCTTT. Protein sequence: CASRSGQTGPEAFF.

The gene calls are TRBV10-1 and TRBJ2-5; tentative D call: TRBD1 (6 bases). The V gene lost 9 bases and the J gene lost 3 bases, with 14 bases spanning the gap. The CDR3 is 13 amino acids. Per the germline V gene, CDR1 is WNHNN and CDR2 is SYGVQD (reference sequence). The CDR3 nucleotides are TGCGCCAGTTCTGACCCAGGGGAAGAGACCCAGTACTTC. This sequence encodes CASSDPGEETQYF.

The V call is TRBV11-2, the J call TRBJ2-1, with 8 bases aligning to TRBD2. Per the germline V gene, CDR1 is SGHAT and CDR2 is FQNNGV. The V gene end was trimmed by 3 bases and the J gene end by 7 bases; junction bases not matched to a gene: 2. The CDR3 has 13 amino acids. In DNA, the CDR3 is TGTGCCAGCAGCTTCGGGGGGGCGAATGAGCAGTTCTTC. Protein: CASSFGGANEQFF.

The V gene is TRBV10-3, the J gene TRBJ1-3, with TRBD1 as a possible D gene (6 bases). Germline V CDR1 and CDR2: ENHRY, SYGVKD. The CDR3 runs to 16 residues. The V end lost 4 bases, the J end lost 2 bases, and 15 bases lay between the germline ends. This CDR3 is CAISGGTLTAGNTIYF. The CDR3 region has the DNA TGTGCCATCAGTGGAGGGACATTAACTGCTGGAAACACCATATATTTT.

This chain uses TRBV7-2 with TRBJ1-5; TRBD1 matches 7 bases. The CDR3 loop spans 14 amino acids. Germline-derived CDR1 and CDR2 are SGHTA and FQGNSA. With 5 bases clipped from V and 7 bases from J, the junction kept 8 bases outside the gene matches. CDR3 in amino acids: CASSPTGSGQPQHF. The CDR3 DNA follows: TGTGCCAGCAGCCCGACAGGGTCCGGGCAGCCCCAGCATTTT.

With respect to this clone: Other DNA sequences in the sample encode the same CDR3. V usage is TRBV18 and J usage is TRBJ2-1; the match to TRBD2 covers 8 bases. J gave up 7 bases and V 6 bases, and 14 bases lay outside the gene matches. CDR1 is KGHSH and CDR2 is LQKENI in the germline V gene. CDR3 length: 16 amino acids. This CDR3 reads CASSPPSAGGGNEQFF. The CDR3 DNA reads TGTGCCAGCTCCCCTCCTTCGGCGGGAGGTGGGAATGAGCAGTTCTTC.

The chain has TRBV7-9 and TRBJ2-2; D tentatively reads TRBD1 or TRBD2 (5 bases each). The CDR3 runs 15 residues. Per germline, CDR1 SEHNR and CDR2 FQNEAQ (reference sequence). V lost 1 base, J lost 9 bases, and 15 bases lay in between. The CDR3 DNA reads TGTGCCAGCAGCTTAGTCCCTCCCCGGGACCGGGAGCTGTTTTTT. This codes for CASSLVPPRDRELFF.

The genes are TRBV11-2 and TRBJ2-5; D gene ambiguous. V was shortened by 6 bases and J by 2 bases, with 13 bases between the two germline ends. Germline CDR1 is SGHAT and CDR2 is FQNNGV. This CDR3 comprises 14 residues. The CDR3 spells CASRPGIPQETQYF. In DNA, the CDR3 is TGTGCCAGCAGACCCGGTATCCCTCAAGAGACCCAGTACTTC.

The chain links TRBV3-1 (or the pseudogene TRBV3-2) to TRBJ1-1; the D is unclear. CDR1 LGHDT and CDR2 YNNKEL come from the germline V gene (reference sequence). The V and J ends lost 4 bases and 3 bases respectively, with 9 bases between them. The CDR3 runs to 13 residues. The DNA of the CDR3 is TGTGCCAGCAGCCTATCGGTAGACACTGAAGCTTTCTTT. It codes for CASSLSVDTEAFF.

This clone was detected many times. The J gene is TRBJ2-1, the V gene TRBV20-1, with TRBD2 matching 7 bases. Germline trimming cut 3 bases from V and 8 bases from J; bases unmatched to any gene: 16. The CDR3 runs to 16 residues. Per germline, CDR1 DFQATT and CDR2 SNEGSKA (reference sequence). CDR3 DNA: TGCAGTGCTAGTGGACGAGAGGGAGGGCTGAGTGATGAGCAGTTCTTC. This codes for CSASGREGGLSDEQFF.

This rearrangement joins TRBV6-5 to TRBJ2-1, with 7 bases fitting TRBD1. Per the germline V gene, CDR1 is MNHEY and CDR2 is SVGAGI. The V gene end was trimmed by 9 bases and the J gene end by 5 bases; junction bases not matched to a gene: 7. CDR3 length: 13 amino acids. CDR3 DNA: TGTGCCAGTGCCCCCCAGGGGGACAATGAGCAGTTCTTC. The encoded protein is CASAPQGDNEQFF.

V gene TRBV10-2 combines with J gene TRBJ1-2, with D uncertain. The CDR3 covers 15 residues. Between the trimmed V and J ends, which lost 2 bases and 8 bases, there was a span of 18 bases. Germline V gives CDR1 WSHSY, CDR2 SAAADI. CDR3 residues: CASSETSRGAKGYTF. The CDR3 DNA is TGCGCCAGCAGTGAGACGAGTCGGGGTGCGAAGGGCTACACCTTC.

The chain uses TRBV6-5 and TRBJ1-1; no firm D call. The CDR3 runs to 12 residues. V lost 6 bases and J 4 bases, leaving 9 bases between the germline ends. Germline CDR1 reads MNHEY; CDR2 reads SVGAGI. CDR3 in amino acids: CASRGIVTEAFF. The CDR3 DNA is TGTGCCAGCAGGGGCATAGTCACTGAAGCTTTCTTT.

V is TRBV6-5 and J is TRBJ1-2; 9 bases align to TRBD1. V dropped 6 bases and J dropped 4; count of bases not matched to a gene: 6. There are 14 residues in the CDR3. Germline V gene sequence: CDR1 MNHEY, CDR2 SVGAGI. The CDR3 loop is CASSRDRAPYGYTF. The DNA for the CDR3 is TGTGCCAGCAGCCGGGACAGGGCTCCCTATGGCTACACCTTC.

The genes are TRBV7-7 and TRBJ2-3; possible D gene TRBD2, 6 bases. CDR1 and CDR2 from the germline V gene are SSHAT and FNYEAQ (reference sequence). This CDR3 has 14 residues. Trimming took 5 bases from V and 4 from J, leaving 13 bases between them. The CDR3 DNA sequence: TGTGCCAGCAGCCGGGGGTTTCCGCCAGATACGCAGTATTTT. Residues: CASSRGFPPDTQYF. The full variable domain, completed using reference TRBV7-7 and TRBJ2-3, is GAGVSQSPRYKVTKRGQDVTLRCDPISSHATLYWYQQALGQGPEFLTYFNYEAQPDKSGLPSDRFSAERPEGSISTLTIQRTEQRDSAMYRCASSRGFPPDTQYFGPGTRLTVL.

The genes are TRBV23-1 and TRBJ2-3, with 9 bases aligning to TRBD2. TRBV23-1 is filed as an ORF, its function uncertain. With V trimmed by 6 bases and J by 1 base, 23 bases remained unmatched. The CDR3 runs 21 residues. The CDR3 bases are TGCGCCAGCAGGATTACCGCGGGGGGGACAATACTCAACCTATGCACAGATACGCAGTATTTT. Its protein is CASRITAGGTILNLCTDTQYF.

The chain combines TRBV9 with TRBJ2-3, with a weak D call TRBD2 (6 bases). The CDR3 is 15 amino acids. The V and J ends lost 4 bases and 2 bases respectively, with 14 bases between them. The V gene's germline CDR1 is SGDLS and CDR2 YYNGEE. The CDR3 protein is CASSPEGLYTDTQYF. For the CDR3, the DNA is TGTGCCAGCAGCCCCGAGGGACTTTACACAGATACGCAGTATTTT.

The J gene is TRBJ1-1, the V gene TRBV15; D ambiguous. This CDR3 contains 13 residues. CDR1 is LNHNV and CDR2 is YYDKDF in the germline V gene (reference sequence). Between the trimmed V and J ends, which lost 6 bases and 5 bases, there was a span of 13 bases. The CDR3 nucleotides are TGTGCCACCAGTACGCGGGCGAGGACTGAAGCTTTCTTT. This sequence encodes CATSTRARTEAFF.